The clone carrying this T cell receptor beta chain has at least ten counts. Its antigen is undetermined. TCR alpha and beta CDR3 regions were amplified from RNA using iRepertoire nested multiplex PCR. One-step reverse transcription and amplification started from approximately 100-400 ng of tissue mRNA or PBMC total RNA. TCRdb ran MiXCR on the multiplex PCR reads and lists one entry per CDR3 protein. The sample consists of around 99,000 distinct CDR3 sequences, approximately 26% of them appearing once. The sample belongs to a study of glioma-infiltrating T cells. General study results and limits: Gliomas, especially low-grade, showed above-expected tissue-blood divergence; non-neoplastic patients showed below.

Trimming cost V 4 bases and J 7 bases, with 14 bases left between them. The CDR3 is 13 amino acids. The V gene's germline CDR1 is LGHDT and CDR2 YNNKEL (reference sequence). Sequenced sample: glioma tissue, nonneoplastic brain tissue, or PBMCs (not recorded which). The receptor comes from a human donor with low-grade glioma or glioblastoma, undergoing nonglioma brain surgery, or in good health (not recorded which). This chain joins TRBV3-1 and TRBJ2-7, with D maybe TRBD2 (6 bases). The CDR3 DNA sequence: TGTGCCAGCAGCCTTCGCAGGGACTTTGAGCAGTACTTC. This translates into CASSLRRDFEQYF.